Listed below are T cell receptor beta chains from one sample, sequenced in a study of blood T cell repertoires in COVID-19. Only in-frame clones appear in the TCRdb table, and some are missing; sequencing was by immunoSEQ multiplex PCR. The repertoire includes approximately 120,000 clones, around 86% of them detected once, and over 20% sits in the top ten. The source material was peripheral blood. These receptors were taken from a woman older than 75 with acute or convalescent COVID-19. The CDR3 runs from the conserved cysteine through the conserved F or W. The order of the fields is V gene, clone size, J gene, D gene, CDR3 protein, CDR3 DNA. D genes are given only for firm matches. A row's size may be missing; if present it is once, few, many or a size class.

TRBV10-3,-,TRBJ2-1,TRBD2,CAITQRGGNNEQFF,TGTGCCATTACCCAGCGGGGGGGCAACAATGAGCAGTTCTTC
TRBV12-3/TRBV12-4,once,TRBJ2-5,-,CASSPLRETQYF,TGTGCCAGCAGCCCGCTCCGGGAGACCCAGTACTTC
TRBV27,-,TRBJ1-2,-,CASNSLTPGNGYTF,TGTGCCAGCAACTCATTGACCCCAGGGAATGGCTACACCTTC
TRBV2,-,TRBJ2-5,-,CASRQAVIIVTQYF,TGTGCCAGCAGACAGGCCGTAATAATCGTGACCCAGTACTTC
TRBV6-6,-,TRBJ1-1,-,CASSFSPGNTEAFF,TGTGCCAGCAGTTTTTCGCCGGGGAACACTGAAGCTTTCTTT
TRBV18,-,TRBJ2-7,TRBD1,CASSRGDRGQAYEQYF,TGTGCCAGCTCACGCGGGGACAGGGGGCAAGCCTACGAGCAGTACTTC
TRBV7-2,once,TRBJ2-3,-,CASSFQRRHTDTQYF,TGTGCCAGCAGCTTTCAGCGGAGGCACACAGATACGCAGTATTTT
TRBV19,-,TRBJ2-3,TRBD1,CASSTTGGTDTQYF,TGTGCCAGTAGTACCACAGGGGGCACAGATACGCAGTATTTT
TRBV19,-,TRBJ1-1,-,CASSNRDTRLVAFF,TGTGCCAGTAGTAACCGGGACACACGGCTGGTAGCTTTCTTT
TRBV11-3,once,TRBJ2-1,-,CASSRGGPSYNEQFF,TGTGCCAGCAGTCGCGGGGGCCCCTCCTACAATGAGCAGTTCTTC
TRBV5-1,once,TRBJ1-5,-,CASSSEGGQPQHF,TGCGCCAGCAGCTCTGAGGGTGGTCAGCCCCAGCATTTT
TRBV5-1,-,TRBJ2-3,TRBD1,CASSLLGTGVSDTQYF,TGCGCCAGCAGCTTGCTGGGGACAGGGGTATCGGATACGCAGTATTTT
TRBV5-1,once,TRBJ1-2,TRBD1,CASSLDGQGKSYGYTF,TGCGCCAGCAGCTTGGACGGACAGGGGAAGTCCTATGGCTACACCTTC
TRBV10-2,few,TRBJ1-6,-,CASSVGRYNSPLHF,TGCGCCAGCAGTGTGGGCAGGTATAATTCACCCCTCCACTTT
TRBV11-2,-,TRBJ1-3,TRBD1,CASSRTGVSGNTIYF,TGTGCCAGCAGCCGGACAGGCGTCTCTGGAAACACCATATATTTT
TRBV7-2,once,TRBJ1-3,TRBD1,CASSLRFDRAGNTIYF,TGTGCCAGCAGCTTACGGTTCGACAGGGCTGGAAACACCATATATTTT
TRBV14,-,TRBJ1-1,-,CASSQGLRLGAFF,TGTGCCAGCAGCCAAGGACTCAGACTGGGAGCTTTCTTT
TRBV5-1,-,TRBJ1-3,-,CASSLNQAGNTIYF,TGCGCCAGCAGCCTCAATCAGGCTGGAAACACCATATATTTT
TRBV7-9,-,TRBJ1-3,TRBD1,CASSHSGGSGNTIYF,TGTGCCAGCAGCCATTCAGGGGGCTCTGGAAACACCATATATTTT
TRBV5-6,-,TRBJ1-2,-,CASSITGRGYTF,TGTGCCAGCAGCATTACAGGAAGGGGCTACACCTTC
TRBV2,-,TRBJ1-2,-,CASSEPRGYTF,TGTGCCAGCAGTGAACCCAGGGGCTACACCTTC
TRBV5-1,-,TRBJ2-2,-,CASSLNGPGELFF,TGCGCCAGCAGCTTGAACGGTCCCGGGGAGCTGTTTTTT
TRBV7-3,-,TRBJ2-6,-,CASSLALSGANVLTF,TGTGCCAGCAGCTTAGCACTCTCTGGGGCCAACGTCCTGACTTTC
TRBV5-4,few,TRBJ1-3,TRBD1,CASSSADRGPGNTIYF,TGTGCCAGCAGCTCGGCGGACAGGGGGCCTGGAAACACCATATATTTT
TRBV2,-,TRBJ1-6,TRBD1,CASSTGSTPSPLHF,TGTGCCAGCTCGACAGGGAGCACGCCTTCACCCCTCCACTTT
TRBV5-1,many,TRBJ1-4,-,CASSNSANEKLFF,TGCGCCAGCTCCAATTCGGCTAATGAAAAACTGTTTTTT
TRBV7-3,-,TRBJ2-2,-,CASSSSTGELFF,TGTGCCAGCAGCTCTAGCACCGGGGAGCTGTTTTTT
TRBV18,-,TRBJ1-5,-,CASSSQFTGQRNQPQHF,TGTGCCAGCTCATCTCAATTCACAGGGCAACGCAATCAGCCCCAGCATTTT
TRBV5-1,-,TRBJ1-5,TRBD1,CASSSDRDQPQHF,TGCGCCAGCAGCTCAGACAGGGATCAGCCCCAGCATTTT
TRBV2,-,TRBJ2-5,-,CASKRLGGETQYF,TGTGCCAGCAAACGACTAGGTGGAGAGACCCAGTACTTC
TRBV5-1,-,TRBJ2-5,TRBD1,CASSEQGARETQYF,TGCGCCAGCAGTGAACAGGGGGCGCGTGAGACCCAGTACTTC
TRBV4-1,-,TRBJ2-1,-,CASSQGLANYNEQFF,TGCGCCAGCAGCCAAGGTCTAGCGAACTACAATGAGCAGTTCTTC
TRBV29-1,-,TRBJ1-4,TRBD1,CSVGTGGEKLFF,TGCAGCGTTGGGACAGGAGGAGAAAAACTGTTTTTT
TRBV6-5,-,TRBJ2-7,-,CASTEHYEQYF,TGTGCCAGCACAGAACACTACGAGCAGTACTTC
TRBV28,-,TRBJ1-5,-,CASSLSAGPNQPQHF,TGTGCCAGCAGTTTATCGGCAGGTCCCAACCAGCCCCAGCATTTT
TRBV5-1,-,TRBJ2-7,TRBD2,CASSSGGSYEQYF,TGCGCCAGCAGCTCGGGGGGCTCCTACGAGCAGTACTTC
TRBV10-2,-,TRBJ1-6,-,CASSEAGVANSPLHF,TGCGCCAGCAGTGAGGCGGGGGTAGCTAATTCACCCCTCCACTTT
TRBV7-2,-,TRBJ2-1,TRBD2,CASSLRRGADEQFF,TGTGCCAGCAGCCTGAGGCGGGGGGCCGATGAGCAGTTCTTC
TRBV5-8,-,TRBJ1-2,-,CASSPTDYYGYTF,TGTGCCAGCAGCCCGACCGACTACTATGGCTACACCTTC
TRBV9,-,TRBJ2-3,TRBD1,CASSVNRGDADTQYF,TGTGCCAGCAGCGTTAACAGGGGGGACGCAGATACGCAGTATTTT
TRBV7-8,-,TRBJ2-5,TRBD2,CASSRTAGAQETQYF,TGTGCCAGCAGTCGTACAGCGGGGGCCCAAGAGACCCAGTACTTC
TRBV28,-,TRBJ2-3,-,CASSSQSDTQYF,TGTGCCAGCAGTTCCCAGTCAGATACGCAGTATTTT
TRBV5-1,-,TRBJ1-1,-,CASSSVVNTEAFF,TGCGCCAGCAGCTCGGTTGTTAACACTGAAGCTTTCTTT
TRBV5-1,-,TRBJ1-4,-,CASRWDITNEKLFF,TGCGCCAGCAGATGGGACATAACTAATGAAAAACTGTTTTTT
TRBV10-3,-,TRBJ1-1,-,CAMTDRLNTEAFF,TGTGCCATGACCGACAGGCTGAACACTGAAGCTTTCTTT
TRBV5-1,-,TRBJ1-1,-,CASSLSPGYTEAFF,TGCGCCAGCAGCTTGTCCCCAGGTTACACTGAAGCTTTCTTT
TRBV18,-,TRBJ1-3,-,CASSPSQGSGNTIYF,TGTGCCAGCTCACCAAGCCAGGGCTCTGGAAACACCATATATTTT
TRBV19,-,TRBJ1-5,-,CASSHDGYQPQHF,TGTGCCAGTAGTCACGACGGGTATCAGCCCCAGCATTTT
TRBV11-2,once,TRBJ2-4,-,CASSLAVEYIQYF,TGTGCCAGCAGCTTAGCGGTAGAATACATTCAGTACTTC
TRBV5-4,-,TRBJ1-6,-,CASSPGGSSNSPLHF,TGTGCCAGCAGCCCCGGCGGGAGTTCCAATTCACCCCTCCACTTT